This T cell receptor beta chain was sequenced for a study of T cells in Graves' hyperthyroidism and ophthalmopathy. General study findings and limits: Model predictions of ophthalmopathy came a median approximately 6.2 months before onset.

Germline CDR1 is KGHSH and CDR2 is LQKENI. The CDR3 runs to 19 residues. Germline trimming cut 5 bases from V and 0 bases from J; bases unmatched to any gene: 15. Amplified TCR beta CDR3 regions came from RNA transcripts. First-round RT-PCR targeting the TCR CDR3 was performed with the HTBI primer set. TCRdb re-derived calls from the multiplex PCR reads in MiXCR, one entry per CDR3 protein. The sample shows some 300,000 distinct CDR3 sequences, roughly 19% of them seen only once. This clonotype occurred many times. The target antigen is unknown. Sequenced input: blood. V and J are TRBV18 and TRBJ1-1, with 10 bases fitting TRBD1. This receptor was identified in a man aged 45-60 years with Graves' ophthalmopathy. The CDR3 is CASSTTRQGATTMNTEAFF. DNA of the CDR3: TGTGCCAGCTCAACTACCAGACAGGGGGCGACCACTATGAACACTGAAGCTTTCTTT.